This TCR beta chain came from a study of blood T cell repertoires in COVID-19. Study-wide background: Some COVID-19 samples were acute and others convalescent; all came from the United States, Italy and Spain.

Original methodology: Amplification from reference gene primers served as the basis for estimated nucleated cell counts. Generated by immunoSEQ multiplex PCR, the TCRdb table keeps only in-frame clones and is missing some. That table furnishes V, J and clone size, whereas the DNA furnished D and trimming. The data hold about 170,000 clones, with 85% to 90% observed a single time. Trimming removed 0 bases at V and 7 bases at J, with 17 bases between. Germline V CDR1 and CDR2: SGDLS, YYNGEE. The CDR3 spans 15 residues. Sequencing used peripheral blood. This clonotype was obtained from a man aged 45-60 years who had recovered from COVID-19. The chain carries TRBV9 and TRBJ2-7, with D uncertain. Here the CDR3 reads CASSVDPQPSREQYF. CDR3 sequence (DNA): TGTGCCAGCAGCGTAGACCCACAGCCCTCTCGGGAGCAGTACTTC. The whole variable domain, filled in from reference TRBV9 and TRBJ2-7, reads DSGVTQTPKHLITATGQRVTLRCSPRSGDLSVYWYQQSLDQGLQFLIQYYNGEERAKGNILERFSAQQFPDLHSELNLSSLELGDSALYFCASSVDPQPSREQYFGPGTRLTVT.